This T cell receptor (beta chain) was profiled in a study of blood T cell repertoires in COVID-19. Study-wide context: Italy, Spain and the United States were the sources of the convalescent and acute COVID-19 samples. T cells, B-cell-depleted T cells, or PBMCs supplied cDNA or gDNA.

In the original analysis: Reference gene primer amplification gave nucleated cell count estimates. Some clones are missing from TCRdb's copy, which holds only in-frame ones; the method was immunoSEQ multiplex PCR. V and J calls and clone size come straight from that table; D and trimming were deduced from the DNA. The sample carries about 68,000 clones, more than 75% recorded once. The receptor's source is a human donor in a cohort sampled during active COVID-19. Sequenced input: peripheral blood.

The CDR3 nucleotides read TGTGCCTGGTCTCGGGACAGTAGCACAGATACGCAGTATTTT. Residues: CAWSRDSSTDTQYF. The chain recombines TRBV30 with TRBJ2-3; 7 bases are shared with TRBD1. The length of the CDR3 is 14 residues. CDR1 GTSNPN and CDR2 SVGIG come from the germline V gene (reference sequence). Trimming at V came to 5 bases and at J to 0 bases, leaving 5 bases not matched to a gene.